These 19 T cell receptor beta chains came from one sample sequenced in a study of cytomegalovirus exposure and HLA in healthy donors. 60 Vbeta and 13 Jbeta primers were used in PCR. The data were produced by immunoSEQ multiplex PCR, yet TCRdb's version contains in-frame clones alone and is incomplete. The top ten clones hold less than 4.5% of a sample with under 200,000 clones, over 70% of them seen once. Sequencing was carried out using PBMCs. These receptors were collected from a man aged 45-65 years in good health and CMV-seronegative.

The gene calls are TRBV6-5 and TRBJ1-6; 8 nucleotides line up with TRBD1. CDR1 and CDR2 (germline): MNHEY, SVGAGI. Trimming at V came to 10 bases and at J to 6 bases, leaving 5 bases not matched to a gene. The CDR3 runs 13 residues. DNA for the CDR3: TGTGCCATCTCGGGACAGGCTAATTCACCCCTCCACTTT. Translated, it gives CAISGQANSPLHF.

This chain connects TRBV5-1 to TRBJ2-2, with D maybe TRBD1 (6 bases). Deletions cut 4 bases from V and 1 base from J, with 17 bases between. This CDR3 spans 17 amino acids. Germline lookup yields CDR1 SGHRS and CDR2 YFSETQ. CDR3 DNA: TGCGCCAGCAGCGTACACTCCGGGACACTGAACACCGGGGAGCTGTTTTTT. Amino acids: CASSVHSGTLNTGELFF.

The gene calls are TRBV27 and TRBJ2-3; 15 bases fit TRBD2. CDR3 length: 17 amino acids. V was clipped by 8 bases and J by 4 bases; unmatched bases: 10. From germline, CDR1 is MNHEY and CDR2 SMNVEV (reference sequence). CDR3 residues: CASSRTSGGALADTQYF. The CDR3 DNA reads TGTGCCAGCTCTAGGACTAGCGGGGGGGCGCTTGCAGATACGCAGTATTTT.

The chain uses TRBV4-1 and TRBJ1-5; a weak D match, TRBD1 (5 bases). From germline, CDR1 is MGHRA and CDR2 YSYEKL. The CDR3 loop spans 14 amino acids. Trimming pared 1 base from V and 7 bases from J, leaving 11 bases between. In nucleotides, the CDR3 is TGCGCCAGCAGCCAAGGGGCGGGGGTCCAGCCCCAGCATTTT. It codes for CASSQGAGVQPQHF.

This clone has only one observation. The genes are TRBV5-1 and TRBJ2-2, with 13 positions matching TRBD2. The J segment lost 4 bases and the V segment lost 4 bases, leaving 1 base of the junction unmatched. The CDR3 has 15 amino acids. CDR1 is SGHRS, CDR2 YFSETQ, per germline. The CDR3, as DNA: TGCGCCAGCAGCCGGACTAGCGGGGGCACCGGGGAGCTGTTTTTT. Amino acid sequence: CASSRTSGGTGELFF.

This clone has only one observation. This rearrangement joins TRBV29-1 to TRBJ1-1; weak D call: TRBD1 (5 bases). This CDR3 has 14 amino acids. Germline CDR1 SQVTM, CDR2 ANQGSEA. The V end lost 4 bases, the J end lost 3 bases, and 15 bases lay between the germline ends. CDR3 residues: CSVATLSGDTEAFF. CDR3 sequence (DNA): TGCAGCGTTGCTACCTTGTCGGGGGACACTGAAGCTTTCTTT.

The chain uses TRBV29-1 and TRBJ1-2, with D possibly TRBD1 on 6 matching bases. Trimming removed 4 bases at V and 7 bases at J, with 19 bases between. The CDR3 is 14 residues long. Germline V gene sequence: CDR1 SQVTM, CDR2 ANQGSEA. The CDR3 spells CSVVVEQGRAGYTF. CDR3 sequence (DNA): TGCAGCGTTGTAGTGGAACAGGGTCGCGCTGGCTACACCTTC.

With regard to this clone: Other DNA sequences in the same sample also yield this CDR3. The chain recombines TRBV6-1 with TRBJ1-2; maybe TRBD1 (6 bases). This CDR3 comprises 15 residues. The V end lost 6 bases, the J end lost 4 bases, and 18 bases lay between the germline ends. CDR1 is MNHNS and CDR2 is SASEGT in the germline V gene. CDR3 residues: CASSPRGHSFYGYTF. CDR3 DNA sequence: TGTGCCAGCAGCCCCAGGGGACACTCTTTCTATGGCTACACCTTC.

The CDR3 coding sequence is TGCGCCAGCAGCTTGGGACTAGCTAGCACAGATACGCAGTATTTT. This sequence encodes CASSLGLASTDTQYF. The J gene is TRBJ2-3, the V gene TRBV5-1, with 7 bases matching TRBD2. V was pared by 0 bases and J by 0 bases, with 1 base of the junction left unmatched. Germline CDR1 and CDR2: SGHRS and YFSETQ. This CDR3 is 15 amino acids long.

The CDR3 bases are TGTGCCAGCAGCGAGGGACAGGGTGTGGAAAAACTGTTTTTT. The encoded protein is CASSEGQGVEKLFF. The chain is built from TRBV9 and TRBJ1-4; 9 positions match TRBD1. The J segment lost 8 bases and the V segment lost 3 bases, leaving 5 bases of the junction unmatched. The CDR3 covers 14 residues. Germline V lookup: CDR1 SGDLS, CDR2 YYNGEE.

V usage is TRBV7-8 and J usage is TRBJ2-7; no clear D gene. The ends were cut back, 1 base at V and 2 bases at J, with 21 bases in the middle. This CDR3 spans 18 amino acids. Germline CDR1 is SGHVS and CDR2 is FQNEAQ. The CDR3: CASSLDQATFTVPYEQYF. The DNA for the CDR3 is TGTGCCAGCAGCTTAGATCAGGCCACCTTTACTGTGCCCTACGAGCAGTACTTC.

The chain uses TRBV7-2 and TRBJ2-1, with no clear D. V lost 2 bases and J 4 bases, leaving 6 bases between the germline ends. This CDR3 contains 13 residues. CDR1 is SGHTA and CDR2 is FQGNSA in the germline V gene. DNA of the CDR3: TGTGCCAGCAGCTTATCTACGTACAATGAGCAGTTCTTC. Translated, it gives CASSLSTYNEQFF.

This chain uses TRBV4-3 with TRBJ2-1, with D possibly TRBD2 on 5 matching bases. CDR1 and CDR2 from the germline V gene are LGHNA and YSLEER. CDR3 length: 19 residues. V gave up 1 base and J gave up 3 bases, with 22 bases separating them. DNA of the CDR3: TGCGCCAGCAGCCAAGGGGCTGAAGGTTGGCGGGCAAGCTACAATGAGCAGTTCTTC. Encoded protein: CASSQGAEGWRASYNEQFF.

The sample holds one count of this clone. The rearrangement joins TRBV25-1 to TRBJ2-1, with D possibly being TRBD2 (5 bases). Germline CDR1 MGHDK, CDR2 SYGVNS. With 2 bases removed from V and 8 bases from J, the gap between germline ends came to 10 bases. CDR3 length: 13 amino acids. CDR3 nucleotides: TGTGCCAGCAGTGAACCCGGACTTTATGAGCAGTTCTTC. This gives the protein CASSEPGLYEQFF.

The chain combines TRBV7-3 with TRBJ2-7, with TRBD1 matching 7 bases. J lost 1 base, V lost 4 bases, and 7 bases had no gene match. The CDR3 is 15 amino acids. Germline CDR1 SGHTA, CDR2 FQGTGA. In nucleotides, the CDR3 is TGTGCCAGCAGCTCCAAAAGGGACAGATCCTACGAGCAGTACTTC. Translating it yields CASSSKRDRSYEQYF.

The chain has TRBV11-1 and TRBJ1-5; D not certain. The CDR3 is 13 amino acids. Germline V gene sequence: CDR1 SGHAT, CDR2 FQDESV (reference sequence). The germline V and J ends were trimmed by 1 base and 7 bases, with 8 bases remaining between them. CDR3 sequence: CASSLEERQPQHF. CDR3 DNA: TGTGCCAGCAGCTTAGAAGAACGGCAGCCCCAGCATTTT.

The CDR3 region has the DNA TGTGCCAGCAGCCAAGAACCAGACACCGGGGAGCTGTTTTTT. Amino acids: CASSQEPDTGELFF. The chain has TRBV14 and TRBJ2-2, with D unclear. The CDR3 runs 14 residues. Between the trimmed V and J ends, which lost 0 bases and 3 bases, there was a span of 5 bases. In germline, CDR1 is SGHDN, CDR2 FVKESK. Together with reference TRBV14 and TRBJ2-2, the CDR3 gives the full variable domain: EAGVTQFPSHSVIEKGQTVTLRCDPISGHDNLYWYRRVMGKEIKFLLHFVKESKQDESGMPNNRFLAERTGGTYSTLKVQPAELEDSGVYFCASSQEPDTGELFFGEGSRLTVL.

The genes are TRBV4-1 and TRBJ2-4; no firm D call. The CDR3 spans 14 residues. Germline CDR1 and CDR2: MGHRA and YSYEKL. Trimming cost V 0 bases and J 6 bases, with 9 bases left between them. The CDR3 reads CASSQDMALNIQYF. The CDR3 DNA follows: TGCGCCAGCAGCCAAGATATGGCCTTAAACATTCAGTACTTC.

The chain has TRBV25-1 and TRBJ1-1; a weak D match, TRBD1 (6 bases). V lost 9 bases to trimming and J lost 5 bases, with 16 bases between them. CDR1 and CDR2 from the germline V gene are MGHDK and SYGVNS. The CDR3 sequence is 13 residues long. CDR3 bases: TGTGCCAGTAACCAGGGGATCGGAACTGAAGCTTTCTTT. It codes for CASNQGIGTEAFF.